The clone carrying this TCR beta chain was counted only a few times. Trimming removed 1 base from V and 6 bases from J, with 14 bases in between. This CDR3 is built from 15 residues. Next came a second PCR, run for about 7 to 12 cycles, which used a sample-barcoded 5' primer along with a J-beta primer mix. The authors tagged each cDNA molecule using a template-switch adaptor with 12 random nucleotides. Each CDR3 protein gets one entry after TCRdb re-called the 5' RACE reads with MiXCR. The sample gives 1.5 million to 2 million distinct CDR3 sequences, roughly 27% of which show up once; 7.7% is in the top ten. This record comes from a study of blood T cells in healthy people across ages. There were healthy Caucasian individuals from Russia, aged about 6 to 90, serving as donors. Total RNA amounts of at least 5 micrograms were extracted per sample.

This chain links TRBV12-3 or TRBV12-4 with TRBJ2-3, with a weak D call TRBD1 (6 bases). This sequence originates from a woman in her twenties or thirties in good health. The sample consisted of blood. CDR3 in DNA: TGTGCCAGCAGTTTAGGTAACAGGGTGGCCGATACGCAGTATTTT. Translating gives CASSLGNRVADTQYF.